This T cell receptor (beta chain) derives from a study of OX40 agonist ivuxolimab in advanced cancers. As for the study in general: The dose-escalation cohort was around 83% male, with a mean age of 60 years, ranging roughly 23 to 79.

TCRdb's copy holds only in-frame clones and misses some; the assay was immunoSEQ multiplex PCR. The sample contains 45,000 to 55,000 clones, around 90% of which appear only once. This clone appeared a single time. Antigen specificity is unknown. Deletions cut 2 bases from V and 3 bases from J, with 19 bases between. The germline CDR1 and CDR2 sequences are MDHEN and SYDVKM. The CDR3 consists of 17 residues. Study-level findings and limits: On average, CD8+ T cells had more expanded clones than CD4+. At 0.1 to 3.0 mg/kg, CD4+ and CD8+ blood T cells expanded clonally by week 6. Among the nonresponders, some also had low normalized T-cell clonal expansion.

This TCR was recovered from an adult with an advanced solid tumor such as melanoma, head and neck, liver or kidney cancer. The chain employs TRBV28 and TRBJ1-1; weak D call: TRBD1 (6 bases). The sample here was CD4+ or CD8+ T cells sorted from blood, taken in a trial of the OX40 agonist ivuxolimab. This CDR3 reads CASSLDSIGGTDTEAFF. The CDR3 DNA follows: TGTGCCAGCAGTTTAGATTCCATCGGGGGCACGGACACTGAAGCTTTCTTT.